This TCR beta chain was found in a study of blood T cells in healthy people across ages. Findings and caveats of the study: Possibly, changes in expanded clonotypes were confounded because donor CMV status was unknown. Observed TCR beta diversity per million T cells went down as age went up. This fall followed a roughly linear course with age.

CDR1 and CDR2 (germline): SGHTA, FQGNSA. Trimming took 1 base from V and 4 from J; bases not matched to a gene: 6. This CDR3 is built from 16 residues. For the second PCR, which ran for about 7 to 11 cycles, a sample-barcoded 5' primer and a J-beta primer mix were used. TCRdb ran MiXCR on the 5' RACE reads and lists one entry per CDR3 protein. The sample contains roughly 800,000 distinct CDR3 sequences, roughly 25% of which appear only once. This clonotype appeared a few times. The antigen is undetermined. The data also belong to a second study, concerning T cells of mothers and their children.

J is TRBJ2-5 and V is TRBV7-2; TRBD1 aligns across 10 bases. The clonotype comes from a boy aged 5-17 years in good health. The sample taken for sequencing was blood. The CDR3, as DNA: TGTGCCAGCAGCTTAGAGACAGGGGGCGGAGGAGAGACCCAGTACTTC. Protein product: CASSLETGGGGETQYF.